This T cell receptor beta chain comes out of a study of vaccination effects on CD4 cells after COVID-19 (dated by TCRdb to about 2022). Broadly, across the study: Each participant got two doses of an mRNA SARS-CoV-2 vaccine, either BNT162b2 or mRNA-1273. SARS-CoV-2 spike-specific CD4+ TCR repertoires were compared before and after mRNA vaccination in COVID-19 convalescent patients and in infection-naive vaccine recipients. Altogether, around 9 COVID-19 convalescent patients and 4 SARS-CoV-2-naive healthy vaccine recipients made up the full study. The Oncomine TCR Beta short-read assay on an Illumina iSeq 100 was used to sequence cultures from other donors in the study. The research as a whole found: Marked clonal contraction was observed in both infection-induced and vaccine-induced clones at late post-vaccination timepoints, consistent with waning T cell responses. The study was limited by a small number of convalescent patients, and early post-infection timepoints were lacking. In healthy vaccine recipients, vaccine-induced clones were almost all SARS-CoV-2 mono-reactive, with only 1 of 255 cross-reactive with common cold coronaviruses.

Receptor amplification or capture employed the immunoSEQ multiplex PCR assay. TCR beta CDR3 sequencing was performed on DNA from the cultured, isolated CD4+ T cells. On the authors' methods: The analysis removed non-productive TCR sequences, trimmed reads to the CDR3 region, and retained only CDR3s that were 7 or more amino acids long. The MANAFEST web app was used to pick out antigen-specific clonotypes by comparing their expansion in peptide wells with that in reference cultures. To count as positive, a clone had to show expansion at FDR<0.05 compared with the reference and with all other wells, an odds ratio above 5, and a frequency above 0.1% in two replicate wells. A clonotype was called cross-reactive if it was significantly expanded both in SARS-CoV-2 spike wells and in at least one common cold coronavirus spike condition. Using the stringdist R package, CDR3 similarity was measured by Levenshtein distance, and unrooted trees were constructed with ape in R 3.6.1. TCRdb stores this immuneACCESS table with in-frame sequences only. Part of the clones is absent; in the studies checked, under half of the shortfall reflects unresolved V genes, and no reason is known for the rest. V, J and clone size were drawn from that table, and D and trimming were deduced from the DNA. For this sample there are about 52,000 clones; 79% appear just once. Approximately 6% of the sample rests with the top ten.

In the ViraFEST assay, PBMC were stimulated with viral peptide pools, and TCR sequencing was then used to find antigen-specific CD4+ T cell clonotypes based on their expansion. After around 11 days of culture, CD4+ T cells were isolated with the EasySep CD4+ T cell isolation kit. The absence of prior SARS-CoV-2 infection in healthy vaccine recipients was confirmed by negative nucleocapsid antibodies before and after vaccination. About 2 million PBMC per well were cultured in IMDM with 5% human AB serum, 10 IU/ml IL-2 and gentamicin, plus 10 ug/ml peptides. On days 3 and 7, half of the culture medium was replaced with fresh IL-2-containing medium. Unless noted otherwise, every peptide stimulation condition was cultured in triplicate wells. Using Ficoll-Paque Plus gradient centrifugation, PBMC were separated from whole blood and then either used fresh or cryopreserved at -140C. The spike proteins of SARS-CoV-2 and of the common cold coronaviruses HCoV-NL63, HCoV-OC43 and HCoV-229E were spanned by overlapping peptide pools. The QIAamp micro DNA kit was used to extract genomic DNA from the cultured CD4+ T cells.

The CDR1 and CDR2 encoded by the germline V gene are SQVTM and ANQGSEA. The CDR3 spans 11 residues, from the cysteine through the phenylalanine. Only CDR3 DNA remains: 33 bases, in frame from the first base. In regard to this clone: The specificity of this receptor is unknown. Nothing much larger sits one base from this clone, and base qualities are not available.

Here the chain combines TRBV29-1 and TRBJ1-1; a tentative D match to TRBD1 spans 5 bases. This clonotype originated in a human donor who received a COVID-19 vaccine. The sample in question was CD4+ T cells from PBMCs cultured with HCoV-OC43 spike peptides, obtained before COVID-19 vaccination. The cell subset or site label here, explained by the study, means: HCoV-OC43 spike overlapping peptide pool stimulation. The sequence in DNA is TGCGTCACGACAGACGGCACTGAAGCTTTCTTT. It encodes CVTTDGTEAFF.